A single T cell receptor beta chain is shown here with its context. CDR3 length: 17 residues. From germline, CDR1 is LGHNT and CDR2 FRNRAP. Deletions cut 0 bases from V and 1 base from J, with 10 bases between. This record comes from a study of blood T cell repertoires in COVID-19. Looking at the study overall: Acute and convalescent COVID-19 samples came from the United States, Italy and Spain. T cells, B-cell-depleted T cells, or PBMCs provided the cDNA or gDNA that served as material.

How the authors handled the data: Reference gene primers were amplified, and this amplification served to estimate nucleated cell counts. Some clones are missing from TCRdb's copy, which holds only in-frame ones; the method was immunoSEQ multiplex PCR. V and J calls and clone size are those listed in that table; D and trimming were worked out from the DNA. The repertoire holds about 190,000 clones, with around four fifths as singletons. The material sequenced was peripheral blood. This TCR was sampled from a human donor in a cohort sampled during active COVID-19. The chain couples TRBV12-5 to TRBJ1-6; tentative D call: TRBD1 (6 bases). The CDR3 loop reads CASGLVTGQSYNSPLHF. The DNA of the CDR3 is TGTGCTAGTGGTTTGGTTACAGGGCAATCCTATAATTCACCCCTCCACTTT.